These 8 T cell receptor beta chains share one sample of origin, sequenced in a study of cytomegalovirus exposure and HLA in healthy donors. A multiplex PCR was run with 60 Vbeta primers and 13 Jbeta primers. The assay was immunoSEQ multiplex PCR, and TCRdb's table has in-frame clones only and misses some. The sample holds 85,000 to 120,000 clones; approximately 77% are singletons and the top ten take roughly 8.9%. The sample was PBMCs. The origin of the receptors is a male donor in good health and CMV-seropositive.

The chain couples TRBV18 to TRBJ2-2; 7 bases are shared with TRBD2. Germline lookup yields CDR1 KGHSH and CDR2 LQKENI. The CDR3 totals 17 residues. Trimming removed 3 bases from V and 0 bases from J; junction bases left unmatched: 7. The CDR3 DNA reads as TGTGCCAGCTCACCTTCCCTAGCGGCCCCGAACACCGGGGAGCTGTTTTTT. The encoded protein is CASSPSLAAPNTGELFF.

The J gene is TRBJ2-1, the V gene TRBV5-1, with a weak D call TRBD2 (5 bases). V lost 4 bases and J 2 bases, leaving 10 bases between the germline ends. CDR1 and CDR2 (germline): SGHRS, YFSETQ. CDR3 size: 14 residues. In nucleotides, the CDR3 is TGCGCCAGCAGCCCGGTGACTACCTACAATGAGCAGTTCTTC. Translating gives CASSPVTTYNEQFF.

The chain links TRBV11-3 to TRBJ2-7; the D gene is possibly TRBD1 (6 bases). Per the germline V gene, CDR1 is SGHNT and CDR2 is YENEEA. This CDR3 has 18 residues. Trimming pared 3 bases from V and 2 bases from J, leaving 23 bases between. CDR3 DNA: TGTGCCAGCAGCTTTATCGCGGCAAAGAGGGGGATGACCTACGAGCAGTACTTC. Translated: CASSFIAAKRGMTYEQYF.

V and J are TRBV27 and TRBJ1-1, with 7 bases aligning to TRBD1. Unmatched junction bases numbered 11, after V lost 0 bases and J lost 4 bases. CDR1 is MNHEY, CDR2 SMNVEV, per germline (reference sequence). This CDR3 has 17 amino acids. Here the CDR3 DNA reads TGTGCCAGCAGTTTATCTTCGGGCAGGGGGTGGATCACTGAAGCTTTCTTT. It is translated as CASSLSSGRGWITEAFF.

The chain has TRBV19 and TRBJ1-1; D is perhaps TRBD1 (5 bases). Germline CDR1 reads LNHDA; CDR2 reads SQIVND (reference sequence). This CDR3 is built from 15 residues. V was cut by 0 bases and J by 0 bases, with 8 bases left in between. The CDR3 coding sequence is TGTGCCAGTAGTATAGAGACAGTTATGAACACTGAAGCTTTCTTT. Translating it yields CASSIETVMNTEAFF. Based on the CDR3 plus reference TRBV19 and TRBJ1-1, the full variable domain is DGGITQSPKYLFRKEGQNVTLSCEQNLNHDAMYWYRQDPGQGLRLIYYSQIVNDFQKGDIAEGYSVSREKKESFPLTVTSAQKNPTAFYLCASSIETVMNTEAFFGQGTRLTVV.

Note on this clone: The junction departs from the called germline gene at one end, perhaps through a read error. CDR3 DNA: TGTGCCAGCAGCTTGGCTTCAGGGGGCAATCTGCCCCAGCATTTT. It encodes CASSLASGGNLPQHF. The J gene is TRBJ1-5, the V gene TRBV5-8; 8 bases match TRBD1. Germline V CDR1 and CDR2: SGHTS, YDEGEE. The CDR3 is 15 amino acids.

DNA for the CDR3: TGTGCCAGCAGCTTGGGGACAGATCACAACTATGGCTACACCTTC. It translates to CASSLGTDHNYGYTF. The chain employs TRBV5-5 and TRBJ1-2; TRBD1 is a possible D gene (6 bases). CDR1 SGHKS and CDR2 YYEKEE come from the germline V gene (reference sequence). The CDR3 consists of 15 residues. V was clipped by 0 bases and J by 2 bases, with 11 bases between them.

The chain combines TRBV19 with TRBJ1-2; D ambiguous. This CDR3 contains 12 residues. V was trimmed by 4 bases and J by 7 bases, leaving 10 bases between them. CDR1 is LNHDA and CDR2 is SQIVND in the germline V gene (reference sequence). The DNA of the CDR3 is TGTGCCAGTAGTAGCACAGCAGGTGGCTACACCTTC. Protein sequence: CASSSTAGGYTF. The entire variable domain, with the rest obtained from reference TRBV19 and TRBJ1-2, is as follows: DGGITQSPKYLFRKEGQNVTLSCEQNLNHDAMYWYRQDPGQGLRLIYYSQIVNDFQKGDIAEGYSVSREKKESFPLTVTSAQKNPTAFYLCASSSTAGGYTFGSGTRLTVV.